This TCR beta chain was sequenced in a study of CD8+CD57+ T cells in acquired aplastic anemia. V lost 4 bases, J lost 4 bases, and 5 bases stayed unmatched. The CDR3 is 15 amino acids. Germline V gene sequence: CDR1 SGHDT, CDR2 YYEEEE. Concerning this clonotype: Since a much larger clone is just one base distant, this may be a read error.

Profiling of TCR beta VDJ combinations and CDR3 sequences used genomic DNA as template. TCRdb re-analysed the reads in MiXCR, keeping a single row per CDR3 protein. The table has around 400,000 distinct CDR3 sequences, about 70% seen once; the top ten hold 4%. The rearrangement uses TRBV5-6 and TRBJ2-3, with 11 bases aligning to TRBD2. Sequenced sample: sorted CD4+, CD8+, or CD8+CD57+ T cells (not recorded which) from PBMCs. The receptor comes from a human donor in good health, serving as a control. The CDR3 DNA is TGTGCCAGCAGCACGACTAGCGGGACCGCAGATACGCAGTATTTT. Translation: CASSTTSGTADTQYF.